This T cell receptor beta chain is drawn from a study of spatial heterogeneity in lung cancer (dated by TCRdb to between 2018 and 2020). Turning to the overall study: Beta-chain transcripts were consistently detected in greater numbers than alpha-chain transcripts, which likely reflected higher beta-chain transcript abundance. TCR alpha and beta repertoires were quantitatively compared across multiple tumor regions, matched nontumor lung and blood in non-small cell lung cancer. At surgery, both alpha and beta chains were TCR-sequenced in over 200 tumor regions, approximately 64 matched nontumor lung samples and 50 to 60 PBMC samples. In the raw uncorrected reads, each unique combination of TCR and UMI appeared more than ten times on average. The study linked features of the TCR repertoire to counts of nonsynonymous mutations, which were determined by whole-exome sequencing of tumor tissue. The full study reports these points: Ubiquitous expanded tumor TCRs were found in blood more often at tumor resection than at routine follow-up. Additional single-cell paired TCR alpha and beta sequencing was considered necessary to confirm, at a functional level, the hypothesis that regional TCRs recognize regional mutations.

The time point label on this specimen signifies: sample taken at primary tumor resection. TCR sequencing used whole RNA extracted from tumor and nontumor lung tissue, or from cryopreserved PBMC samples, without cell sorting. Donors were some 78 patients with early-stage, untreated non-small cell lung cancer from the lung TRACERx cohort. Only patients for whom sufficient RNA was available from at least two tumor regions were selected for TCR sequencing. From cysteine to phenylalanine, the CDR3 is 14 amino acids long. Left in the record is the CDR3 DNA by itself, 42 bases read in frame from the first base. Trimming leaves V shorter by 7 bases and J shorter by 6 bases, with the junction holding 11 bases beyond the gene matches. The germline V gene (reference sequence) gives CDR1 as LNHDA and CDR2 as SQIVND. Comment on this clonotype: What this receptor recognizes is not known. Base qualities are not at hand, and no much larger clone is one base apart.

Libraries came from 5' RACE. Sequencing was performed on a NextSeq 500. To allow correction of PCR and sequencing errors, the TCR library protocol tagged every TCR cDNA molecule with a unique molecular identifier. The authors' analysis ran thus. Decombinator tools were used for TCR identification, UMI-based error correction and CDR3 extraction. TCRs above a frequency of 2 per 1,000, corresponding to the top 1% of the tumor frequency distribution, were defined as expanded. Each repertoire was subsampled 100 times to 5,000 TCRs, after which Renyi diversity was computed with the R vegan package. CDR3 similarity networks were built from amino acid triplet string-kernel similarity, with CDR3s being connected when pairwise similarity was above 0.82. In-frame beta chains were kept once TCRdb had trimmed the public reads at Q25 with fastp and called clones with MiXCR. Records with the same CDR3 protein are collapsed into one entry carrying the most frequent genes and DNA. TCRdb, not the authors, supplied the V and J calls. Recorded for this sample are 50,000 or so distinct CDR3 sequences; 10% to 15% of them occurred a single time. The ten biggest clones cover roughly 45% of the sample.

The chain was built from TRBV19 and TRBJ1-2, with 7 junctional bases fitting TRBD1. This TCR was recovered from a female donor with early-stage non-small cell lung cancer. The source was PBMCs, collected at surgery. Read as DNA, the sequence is TGTGCCAGTACTACCACAGGGGAGAAGGATGGCTACACCTTC. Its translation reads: CASTTTGEKDGYTF. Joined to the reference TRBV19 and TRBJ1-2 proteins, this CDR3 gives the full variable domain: DGGITQSPKYLFRKEGQNVTLSCEQNLNHDAMYWYRQDPGQGLRLIYYSQIVNDFQKGDIAEGYSVSREKKESFPLTVTSAQKNPTAFYLCASTTTGEKDGYTFGSGTRLTVV.